The 18 T cell receptor beta chains given below trace back to one sample, sequenced in a study of cytomegalovirus exposure and HLA in healthy donors. PCR employed 60 Vbeta and 13 Jbeta primers. Clones were sequenced by immunoSEQ multiplex PCR, and TCRdb holds only the in-frame ones, with some missing. The data contain more than 150,000 clones, 82% of them singletons. Material for sequencing was PBMCs. The receptor set was obtained from a woman between 18 and 29 years old in good health and CMV-seronegative.

This clone was detected only a few times. The gene calls are TRBV6-1 and TRBJ2-1, with 14 bases identical to TRBD2. This CDR3 has 15 amino acids. The germline V gene has CDR1 MNHNS and CDR2 SASEGT. V shed 3 bases, J shed 6 bases, and the junction held 1 base outside the gene matches. In DNA, the CDR3 is TGTGCCAGCAGTGAGACTAGCGGGGGGGTCAATGAGCAGTTCTTC. It is translated as CASSETSGGVNEQFF.

V is TRBV15 and J is TRBJ2-1, with unresolved D. V was cut by 0 bases and J by 8 bases, with 17 bases left in between. The CDR3 loop spans 16 amino acids. CDR1 is LNHNV, CDR2 YYDKDF, per germline (reference sequence). The CDR3 DNA reads TGTGCCACCAGCAGAGACGCGGCTCCGGCTGGATATGAGCAGTTCTTC. It yields the protein CATSRDAAPAGYEQFF.

The genes are TRBV6-1 and TRBJ2-7; 7 positions match TRBD2. Germline V lookup: CDR1 MNHNS, CDR2 SASEGT. With V trimmed by 4 bases and J by 2 bases, 14 bases remained unmatched. The CDR3 covers 17 residues. The CDR3 coding sequence is TGTGCCAGCAGTGCCCTGGCAGGAGCGGGGATTGCCTACGAGCAGTACTTC. Its protein is CASSALAGAGIAYEQYF.

The chain combines TRBV19 with TRBJ1-1; no clear D gene. The germline V gene encodes CDR1 LNHDA and CDR2 SQIVND (reference sequence). V was clipped by 6 bases and J by 9 bases, with 17 bases between them. The CDR3 length is 13 residues. The CDR3 DNA follows: TGTGCCAGTAGGGGCGACCCGATTAACAAAGCTTTCTTT. This gives the protein CASRGDPINKAFF.

The chain combines TRBV7-9 with TRBJ2-1; 8 bases fit TRBD1. Germline values: CDR1 SEHNR, CDR2 FQNEAQ (reference sequence). This CDR3 is built from 15 residues. The J segment lost 4 bases and the V segment lost 3 bases, leaving 5 bases of the junction unmatched. CDR3 residues: CASSFQGQGYNEQFF. CDR3 sequence (DNA): TGTGCCAGCAGCTTTCAAGGACAGGGTTACAATGAGCAGTTCTTC.

This sequence joins TRBV5-1 and TRBJ2-1; maybe TRBD2 (5 bases). The V gene lost 1 base and the J gene lost 7 bases, with 15 bases spanning the gap. The CDR3 runs 15 residues. The germline gives CDR1 SGHRS, CDR2 YFSETQ. The chain's CDR3 is CASSLQLGSPNEQFF. The CDR3 DNA reads TGCGCCAGCAGCTTGCAACTAGGGTCCCCGAATGAGCAGTTCTTC.

This clone was seen more than once but under ten times. One end of the junction is discordant with germline, which a read error may explain. The gene calls are TRBV7-9 and TRBJ2-1; no firm D call. CDR3 length equals 12 residues. Germline CDR1 is SEHNR and CDR2 is FQNEAQ (reference sequence). Written as DNA, the CDR3 is TGTTCCAGCAGCTTACCGACAAATGAGCAGTTCTTC. Residues: CSSSLPTNEQFF.

The V and J genes are TRBV4-2 and TRBJ2-7, with D possibly TRBD1 on 6 matching bases. Per the germline V gene, CDR1 is LGHNA and CDR2 is YNFKEQ. The CDR3 is made up of 14 amino acids. Trimming took off 4 bases at V and 1 base at J, with 11 bases between the two ends. This CDR3 is CASSPGTSSYEQYF. As DNA, the CDR3 is TGTGCCAGCAGCCCCGGGACAAGTTCCTACGAGCAGTACTTC.

The chain couples TRBV6-1 to TRBJ2-7; the match to TRBD1 covers 7 bases. Germline-derived CDR1 and CDR2 are MNHNS and SASEGT. This CDR3 spans 14 amino acids. V shed 7 bases and J 3 bases; nucleotides not matched to a gene: 9. This CDR3 reads CASNPGQGVYEQYF. In DNA, the CDR3 is TGTGCCAGCAACCCCGGCCAGGGGGTCTACGAGCAGTACTTC.

Only one count was recorded for this clone. The chain has TRBV29-1 and TRBJ2-1; 8 bases are shared with TRBD1. Germline V lookup: CDR1 SQVTM, CDR2 ANQGSEA. The CDR3 runs to 11 residues. Unmatched junction bases numbered 7, after V lost 6 bases and J lost 12 bases. CDR3 amino acids: CSVDRAVGQFF. CDR3 coding DNA: TGCAGCGTGGACAGGGCAGTGGGGCAGTTCTTC.

The chain couples TRBV29-1 to TRBJ2-5; maybe TRBD2 (6 bases). Germline loops: CDR1 SQVTM, CDR2 ANQGSEA. The V gene lost 6 bases and the J gene lost 1 base, with 12 bases spanning the gap. The CDR3 runs to 13 residues. The CDR3 is CSVGRDGQETQYF. The CDR3 nucleotides read TGCAGCGTGGGGCGGGACGGCCAAGAGACCCAGTACTTC.

The J gene is TRBJ2-6, the V gene TRBV9, with D unresolved. V was clipped by 3 bases and J by 2 bases, with 6 bases between them. The CDR3 sequence is 14 residues long. Germline CDR1 and CDR2: SGDLS and YYNGEE. The CDR3 here is CASSGAPGANVLTF. CDR3 in DNA: TGTGCCAGCAGCGGCGCACCTGGGGCCAACGTCCTGACTTTC.

The genes are TRBV27 and TRBJ1-1; the match to TRBD1 covers 8 bases. V was clipped by 4 bases and J by 3 bases; unmatched bases: 7. Germline V lookup: CDR1 MNHEY, CDR2 SMNVEV (reference sequence). The CDR3 runs to 15 residues. The CDR3 sequence is CASSSAGGAYTEAFF. The CDR3 DNA sequence: TGTGCCAGCAGTTCCGCAGGGGGCGCCTACACTGAAGCTTTCTTT.

The genes are TRBV27 and TRBJ2-1; TRBD1 agrees at 7 bases. The germline V gene has CDR1 MNHEY and CDR2 SMNVEV (reference sequence). Losses at the gene ends were 7 bases for V and 6 bases for J; bases not matched to a gene: 3. CDR3 length equals 12 residues. This CDR3 is CASKGTVNEQFF. In DNA, the CDR3 is TGTGCCAGCAAAGGGACAGTCAATGAGCAGTTCTTC.

The chain has TRBV10-1 and TRBJ2-5; D is unresolved. Germline V gives CDR1 WNHNN, CDR2 SYGVQD (reference sequence). The V end lost 6 bases, the J end lost 5 bases, and 16 bases lay between the germline ends. There are 14 residues in the CDR3. The CDR3 DNA reads TGCGCCAGCAGGCCCGCCTGTCATCGGGAGACCCAGTACTTC. It is translated as CASRPACHRETQYF.

The table lists this clone with a count of one. The J gene is TRBJ1-5, the V gene TRBV2, with 8 positions matching TRBD1. The V segment lost 4 bases and the J segment 4 bases; nucleotides outside the gene matches: 0. The length of the CDR3 is 13 residues. Germline V CDR1 and CDR2: SNHLY, FYNNEI. The CDR3 DNA sequence: TGTGCCAGCAGTGGACAGGGGAATCAGCCCCAGCATTTT. It specifies CASSGQGNQPQHF.

The table lists this clone with a count of one. This chain connects TRBV5-3 to TRBJ1-2; D may be TRBD1 (6 bases). TRBV5-3 is assigned to the ORF class and has an uncertain function. Trimming removed 1 base at V and 1 base at J, with 17 bases between. This CDR3 contains 17 residues. CDR3 in DNA: TGTGCCAGAAGCTTGTCAGGGGCCAACACCTTTAACTATGGCTACACCTTC. Protein product: CARSLSGANTFNYGYTF.

The rearrangement joins TRBV5-8 to TRBJ1-3, with 9 bases that match TRBD1. V shed 0 bases, J shed 8 bases, and the junction held 3 bases outside the gene matches. Germline V gene lookup returns CDR1 SGHTS and CDR2 YDEGEE. The CDR3 runs 14 residues. The CDR3 coding sequence is TGTGCCAGCAGCTTGGGGGACAGGGTGGACACCATATATTTT. Protein sequence: CASSLGDRVDTIYF.